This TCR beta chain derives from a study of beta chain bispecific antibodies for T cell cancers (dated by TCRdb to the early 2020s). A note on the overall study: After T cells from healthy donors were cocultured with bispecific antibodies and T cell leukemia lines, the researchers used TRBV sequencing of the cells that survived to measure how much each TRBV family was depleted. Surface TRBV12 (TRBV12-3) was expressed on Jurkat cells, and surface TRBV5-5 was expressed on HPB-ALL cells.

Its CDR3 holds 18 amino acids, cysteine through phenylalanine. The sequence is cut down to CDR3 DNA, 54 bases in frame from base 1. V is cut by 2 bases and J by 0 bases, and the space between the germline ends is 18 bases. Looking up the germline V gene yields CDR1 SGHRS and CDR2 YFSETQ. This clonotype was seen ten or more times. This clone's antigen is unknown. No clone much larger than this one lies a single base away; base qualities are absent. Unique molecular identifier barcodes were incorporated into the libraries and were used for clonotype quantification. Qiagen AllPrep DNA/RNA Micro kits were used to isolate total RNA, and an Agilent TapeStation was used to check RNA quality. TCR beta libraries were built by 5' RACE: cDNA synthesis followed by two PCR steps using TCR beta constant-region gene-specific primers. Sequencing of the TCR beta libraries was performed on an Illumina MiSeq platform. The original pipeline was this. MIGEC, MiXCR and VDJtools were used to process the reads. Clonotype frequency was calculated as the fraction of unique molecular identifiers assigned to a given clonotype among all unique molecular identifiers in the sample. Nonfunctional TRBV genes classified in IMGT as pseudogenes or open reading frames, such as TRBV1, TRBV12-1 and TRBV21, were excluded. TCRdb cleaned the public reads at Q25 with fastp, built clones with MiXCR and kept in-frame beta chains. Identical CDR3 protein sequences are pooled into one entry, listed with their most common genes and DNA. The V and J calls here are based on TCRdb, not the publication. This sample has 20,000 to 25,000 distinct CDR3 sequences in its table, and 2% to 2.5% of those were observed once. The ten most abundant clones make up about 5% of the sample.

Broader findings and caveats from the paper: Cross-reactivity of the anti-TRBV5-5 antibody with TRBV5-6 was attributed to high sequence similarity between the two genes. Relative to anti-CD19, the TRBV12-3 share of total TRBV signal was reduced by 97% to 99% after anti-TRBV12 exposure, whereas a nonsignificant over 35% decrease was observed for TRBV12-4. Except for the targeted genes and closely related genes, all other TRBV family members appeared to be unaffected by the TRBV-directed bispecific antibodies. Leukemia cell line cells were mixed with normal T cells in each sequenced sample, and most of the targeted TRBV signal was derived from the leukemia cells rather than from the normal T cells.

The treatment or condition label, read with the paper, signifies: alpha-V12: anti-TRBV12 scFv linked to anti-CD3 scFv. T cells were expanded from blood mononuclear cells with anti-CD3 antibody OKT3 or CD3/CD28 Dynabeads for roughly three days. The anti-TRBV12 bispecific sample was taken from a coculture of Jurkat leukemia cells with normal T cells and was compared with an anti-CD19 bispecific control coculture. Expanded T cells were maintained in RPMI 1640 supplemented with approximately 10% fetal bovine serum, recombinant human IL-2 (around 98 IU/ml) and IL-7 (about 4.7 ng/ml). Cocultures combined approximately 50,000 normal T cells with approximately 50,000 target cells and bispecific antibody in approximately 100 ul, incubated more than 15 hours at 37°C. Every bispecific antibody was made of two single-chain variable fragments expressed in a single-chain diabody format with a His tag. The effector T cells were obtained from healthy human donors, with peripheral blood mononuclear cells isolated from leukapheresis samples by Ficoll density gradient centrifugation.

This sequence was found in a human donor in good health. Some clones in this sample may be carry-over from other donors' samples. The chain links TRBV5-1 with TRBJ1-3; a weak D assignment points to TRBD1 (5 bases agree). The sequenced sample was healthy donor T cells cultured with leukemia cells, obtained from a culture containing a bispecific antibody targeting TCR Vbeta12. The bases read TGCGCCAGCAGCTTTGATGGTACAGGAGCCTTCTCTGGAAACACCATATATTTT. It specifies CASSFDGTGAFSGNTIYF.